A selection of T cell receptor beta chains follows, all from one sample in a study of blood T cells in healthy people across ages. TCRdb reanalysed the 5' RACE reads using MiXCR and keeps one entry per CDR3 protein. Of over 1,200,000 distinct CDR3 sequences listed, roughly 59% are singletons. Source material: blood. The receptors here all came from a man aged 18 to 29 in good health. CDR3s include the opening cysteine and the closing phenylalanine or tryptophan. The order of the fields is V gene, clone size, J gene, CDR3 protein. The size entry is marked missing in some rows and otherwise reads once, few, many or a size class.

TRBV6-5	.	TRBJ2-7	CASTTPWDEQYF
TRBV7-6	.	TRBJ2-1	CASTLGSYNEQFF
TRBV7-9	many	TRBJ1-2	CASSLDRVKGYTF
TRBV18	few	TRBJ2-5	CASSPSSNPQETQYF
TRBV7-9	.	TRBJ2-7	CASGFGTGVYEQYF
TRBV7-2	.	TRBJ2-7	CASSSVGLASHEQYF
TRBV11-2	.	TRBJ2-5	CASSLDRGLFETQYF
TRBV4-1	.	TRBJ1-1	CASSQEKGAFF
TRBV28	.	TRBJ2-2	CASSASPGDFSGELFF
TRBV25-1	.	TRBJ2-1	CASSEETGGSYNEQFF
TRBV14	.	.	CASSQVRDRGFPAYEQYF
TRBV5-1	.	TRBJ2-1	CASSVEIGGNEQFF
TRBV20-1	.	TRBJ1-2	CSASEGNLNYGYTF
TRBV20-1	few	TRBJ2-3	CSARAVVTDTQYF
TRBV6-2/TRBV6-3	.	TRBJ1-5	CASSSTGFQPQHF
TRBV7-8	.	TRBJ1-1	CASSFPTGNTEAFF
TRBV5-1	.	TRBJ2-6	CASSFLASNSGANVLTF
TRBV4-1	few	TRBJ1-2	CASSQEQGLFYGYTF
TRBV29-1	.	TRBJ2-1	CSGRVSSYNEQFF
TRBV5-1	.	TRBJ2-3	CASSRGLAGGLEADTQYF
TRBV15	.	TRBJ2-1	CATSSKGPTTYNEQFF
TRBV12-3/TRBV12-4	.	TRBJ1-3	CASSSRMGTRNTIYF
TRBV6-6	.	TRBJ2-3	CASSIQGAGVTDTQYF
TRBV5-5	.	TRBJ1-5	CASSLGSYSNQPQHF
TRBV3-1	.	TRBJ2-2	CASSQDRATGELFF
TRBV11-2	.	TRBJ2-3	CASSLDWGSTDTQYF
TRBV12-5	.	TRBJ2-1	CASAPSVLAGVNNEQFF
TRBV4-2	.	TRBJ1-2	CASSQDADNYGYTF
TRBV29-1	.	TRBJ2-7	CSVGRGGDQGTYEQYF
TRBV7-9	.	.	CASSFHWTDVYEQYF
TRBV4-1	few	TRBJ1-6	CASSQALKGRQGSPLHF
TRBV7-8	.	TRBJ1-2	CASSPRVGLRGYTF
TRBV6-6	.	TRBJ2-7	CASSYWKTSGSAYEQYF
TRBV12-3/TRBV12-4	few	TRBJ2-4	CASSLSAGRRGEQYF
TRBV15	.	TRBJ2-7	CATSRDPPRILDEQYF
TRBV27	.	TRBJ2-5	CASSLNGGLAGKETQYF
TRBV25-1	.	TRBJ1-2	CASSTVRGRLGGYTF
TRBV20-1	.	TRBJ1-1	CSASQGVITEAFF
TRBV27	.	TRBJ2-7	CASSPYRGYEQYF
TRBV4-1	.	TRBJ1-4	CASSQADKRATEKLFF
TRBV28	.	TRBJ1-5	CASRSDGNQPQHF
TRBV29-1	.	TRBJ1-2	CSVAWTGGDYGYTF
TRBV7-2	.	TRBJ2-1	CASSYLAGELHEQFF
TRBV6-5	few	TRBJ1-6	CASSWAGSPLHF
TRBV21-1	.	TRBJ2-7	CASSSQRFGTEIYEQYF
TRBV10-3	.	TRBJ2-1	CAISESTGLAHNEQFF
TRBV7-9	.	TRBJ1-1	CASSLDGESTEAFF
TRBV7-6	.	TRBJ2-7	CASSLAYGNYEQYF
TRBV27	.	TRBJ2-5	CASSRQGPTWETQYF
TRBV5-1	once	TRBJ2-1	CASGTGSGEQFF